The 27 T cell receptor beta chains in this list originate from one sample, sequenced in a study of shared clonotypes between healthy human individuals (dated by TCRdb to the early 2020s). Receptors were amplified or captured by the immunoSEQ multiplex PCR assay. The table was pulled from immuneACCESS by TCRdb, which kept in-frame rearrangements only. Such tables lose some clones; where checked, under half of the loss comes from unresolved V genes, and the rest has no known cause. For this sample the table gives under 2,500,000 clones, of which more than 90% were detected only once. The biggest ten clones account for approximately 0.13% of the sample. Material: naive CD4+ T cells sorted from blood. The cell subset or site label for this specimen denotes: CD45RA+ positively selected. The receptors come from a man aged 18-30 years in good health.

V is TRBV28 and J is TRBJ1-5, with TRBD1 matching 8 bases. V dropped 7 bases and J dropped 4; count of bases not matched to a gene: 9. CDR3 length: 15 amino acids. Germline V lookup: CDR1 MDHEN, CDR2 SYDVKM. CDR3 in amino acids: CASTKGQEGNQPQHF. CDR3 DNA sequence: TGTGCCAGCACTAAGGGACAGGAGGGGAATCAGCCCCAGCATTTT.

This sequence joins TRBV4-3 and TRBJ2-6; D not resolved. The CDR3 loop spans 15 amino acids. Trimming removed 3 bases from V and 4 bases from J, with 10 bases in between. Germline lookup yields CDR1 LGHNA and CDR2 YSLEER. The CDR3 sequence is CASSQGLVGANVLTF. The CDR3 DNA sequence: TGCGCCAGCAGCCAGGGCCTCGTAGGGGCCAACGTCCTGACTTTC.

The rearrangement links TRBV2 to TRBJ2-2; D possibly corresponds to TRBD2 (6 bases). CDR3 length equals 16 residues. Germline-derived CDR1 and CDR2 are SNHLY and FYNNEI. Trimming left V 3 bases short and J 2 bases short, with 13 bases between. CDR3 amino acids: CASSETGGRNTGELFF. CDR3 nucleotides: TGTGCCAGCAGTGAGACCGGAGGGCGCAACACCGGGGAGCTGTTTTTT.

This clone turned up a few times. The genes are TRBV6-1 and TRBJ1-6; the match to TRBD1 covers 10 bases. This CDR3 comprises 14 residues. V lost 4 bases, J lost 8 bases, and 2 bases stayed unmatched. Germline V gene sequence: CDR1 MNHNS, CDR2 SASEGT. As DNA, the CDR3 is TGTGCCAGCAGTGCGGGGACAGGGGATTCACCCCTCCACTTT. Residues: CASSAGTGDSPLHF.

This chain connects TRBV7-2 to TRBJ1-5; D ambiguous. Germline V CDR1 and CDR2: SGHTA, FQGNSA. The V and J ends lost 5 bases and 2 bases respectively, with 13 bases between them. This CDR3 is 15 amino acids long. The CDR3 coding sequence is TGTGCCAGCAGCCCAACCTATAAGGGCAATCAGCCCCAGCATTTT. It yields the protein CASSPTYKGNQPQHF.

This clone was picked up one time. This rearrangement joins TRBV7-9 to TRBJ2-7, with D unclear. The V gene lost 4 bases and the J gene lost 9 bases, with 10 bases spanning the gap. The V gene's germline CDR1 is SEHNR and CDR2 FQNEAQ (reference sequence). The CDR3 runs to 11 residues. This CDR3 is CASSSDVTQYF. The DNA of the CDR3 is TGTGCCAGCAGCTCGGACGTGACGCAGTACTTC.

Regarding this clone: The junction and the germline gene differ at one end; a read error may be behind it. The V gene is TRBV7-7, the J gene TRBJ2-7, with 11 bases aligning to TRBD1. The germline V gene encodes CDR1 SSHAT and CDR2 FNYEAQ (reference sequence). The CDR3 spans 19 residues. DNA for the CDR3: TGTGCTAGCAGCCCTTCGTCCGGCCTTCCCGGGACAGGGGGGTACGAGCAGTACTTC. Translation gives CASSPSSGLPGTGGYEQYF.

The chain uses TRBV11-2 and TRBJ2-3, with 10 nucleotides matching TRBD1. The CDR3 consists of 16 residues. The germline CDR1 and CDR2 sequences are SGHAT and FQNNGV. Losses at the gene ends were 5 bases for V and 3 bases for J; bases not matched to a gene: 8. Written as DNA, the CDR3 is TGTGCCAGCAGCGAGCGGTGGACAGGGGGGACAGATACGCAGTATTTT. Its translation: CASSERWTGGTDTQYF.

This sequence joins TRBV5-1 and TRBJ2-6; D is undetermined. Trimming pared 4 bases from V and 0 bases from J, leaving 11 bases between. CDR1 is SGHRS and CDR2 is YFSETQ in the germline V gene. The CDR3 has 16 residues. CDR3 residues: CASSTGSSSGANVLTF. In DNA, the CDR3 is TGCGCCAGCAGCACGGGCAGTAGCTCTGGGGCCAACGTCCTGACTTTC.

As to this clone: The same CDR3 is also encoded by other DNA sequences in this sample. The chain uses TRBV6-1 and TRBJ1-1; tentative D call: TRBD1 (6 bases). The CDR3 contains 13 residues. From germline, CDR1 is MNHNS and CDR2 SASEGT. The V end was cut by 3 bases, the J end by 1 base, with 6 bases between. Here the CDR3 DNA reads TGTGCCAGCAGTGACAGGGGGAACACTGAAGCTTTCTTT. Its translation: CASSDRGNTEAFF.

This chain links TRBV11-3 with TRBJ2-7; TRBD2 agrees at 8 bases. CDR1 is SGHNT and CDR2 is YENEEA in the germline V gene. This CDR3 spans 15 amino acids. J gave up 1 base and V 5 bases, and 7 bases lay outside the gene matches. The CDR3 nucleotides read TGTGCCAGCAGCCCCCCCAGCGGGAGTTCCTACGAGCAGTACTTC. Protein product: CASSPPSGSSYEQYF.

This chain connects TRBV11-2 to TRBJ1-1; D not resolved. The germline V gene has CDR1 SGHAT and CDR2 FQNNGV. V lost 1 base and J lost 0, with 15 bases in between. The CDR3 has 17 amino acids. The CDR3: CASSLAKLRNMNTEAFF. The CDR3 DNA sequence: TGTGCCAGCAGCTTAGCTAAATTGCGCAACATGAACACTGAAGCTTTCTTT.

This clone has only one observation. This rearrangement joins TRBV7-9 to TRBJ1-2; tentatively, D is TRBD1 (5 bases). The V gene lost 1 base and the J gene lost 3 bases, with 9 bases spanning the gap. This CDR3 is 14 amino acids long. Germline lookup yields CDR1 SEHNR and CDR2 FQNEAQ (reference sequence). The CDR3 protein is CASSLVPGHYGYTF. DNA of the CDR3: TGTGCCAGCAGCTTAGTCCCAGGGCACTATGGCTACACCTTC. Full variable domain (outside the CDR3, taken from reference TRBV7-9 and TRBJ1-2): DTGVSQNPRHKITKRGQNVTFRCDPISEHNRLYWYRQTLGQGPEFLTYFQNEAQLEKSRLLSDRFSAERPKGSFSTLEIQRTEQGDSAMYLCASSLVPGHYGYTFGSGTRLTVV.

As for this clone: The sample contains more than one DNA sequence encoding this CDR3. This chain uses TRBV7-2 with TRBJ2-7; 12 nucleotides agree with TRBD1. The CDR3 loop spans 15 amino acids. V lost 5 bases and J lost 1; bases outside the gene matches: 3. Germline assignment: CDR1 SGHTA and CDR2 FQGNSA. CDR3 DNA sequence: TGTGCCAGCAGCAGGGGACAGGGGGCGTCCTACGAGCAGTACTTC. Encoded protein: CASSRGQGASYEQYF.

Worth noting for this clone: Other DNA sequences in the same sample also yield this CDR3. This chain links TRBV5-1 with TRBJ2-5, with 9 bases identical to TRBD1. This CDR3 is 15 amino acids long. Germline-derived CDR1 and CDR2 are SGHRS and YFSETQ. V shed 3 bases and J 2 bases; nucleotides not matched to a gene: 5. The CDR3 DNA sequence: TGCGCCAGCAGCTCGGGACAGGGCCAACAAGAGACCCAGTACTTC. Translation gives CASSSGQGQQETQYF. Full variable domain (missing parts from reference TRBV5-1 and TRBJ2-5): KAGVTQTPRYLIKTRGQQVTLSCSPISGHRSVSWYQQTPGQGLQFLFEYFSETQRNKGNFPGRFSGRQFSNSRSEMNVSTLELGDSALYLCASSSGQGQQETQYFGPGTRLLVL.

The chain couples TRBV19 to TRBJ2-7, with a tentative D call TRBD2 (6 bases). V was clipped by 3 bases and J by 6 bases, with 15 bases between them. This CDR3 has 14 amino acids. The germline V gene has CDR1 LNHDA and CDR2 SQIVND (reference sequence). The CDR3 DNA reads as TGTGCCAGTAGTATCCCCCGGGGGACGACCGAGCAGTACTTC. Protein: CASSIPRGTTEQYF.

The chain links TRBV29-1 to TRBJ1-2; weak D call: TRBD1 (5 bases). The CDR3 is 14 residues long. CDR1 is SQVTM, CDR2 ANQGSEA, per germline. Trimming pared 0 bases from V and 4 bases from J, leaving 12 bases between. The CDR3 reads CSVEEGGFTYGYTF. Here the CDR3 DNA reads TGCAGCGTTGAAGAGGGGGGGTTTACCTATGGCTACACCTTC.

The CDR3 loop reads CASSIANEGYTF. DNA for the CDR3: TGTGCCAGTAGTATAGCGAATGAGGGCTACACCTTC. The chain joins TRBV19 to TRBJ1-2; no reliable D call. This CDR3 has 12 residues. V was pared by 1 base and J by 8 bases, with 8 bases between. The germline V gene has CDR1 LNHDA and CDR2 SQIVND (reference sequence).

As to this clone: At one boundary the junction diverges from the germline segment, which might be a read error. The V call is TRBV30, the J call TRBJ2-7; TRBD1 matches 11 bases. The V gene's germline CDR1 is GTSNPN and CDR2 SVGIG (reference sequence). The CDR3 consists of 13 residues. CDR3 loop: CASTRDRGVAWSF. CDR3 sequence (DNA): TGTGCCTCGACCCGGGACAGGGGGGTTGCCTGGAGCTTC.

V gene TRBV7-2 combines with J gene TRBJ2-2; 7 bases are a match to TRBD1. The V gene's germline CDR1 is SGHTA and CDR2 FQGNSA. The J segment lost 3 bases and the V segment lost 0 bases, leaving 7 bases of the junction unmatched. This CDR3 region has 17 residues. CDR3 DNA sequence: TGTGCCAGCAGCTTAGCGCCGGGACAGATTTACACCGGGGAGCTGTTTTTT. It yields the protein CASSLAPGQIYTGELFF.

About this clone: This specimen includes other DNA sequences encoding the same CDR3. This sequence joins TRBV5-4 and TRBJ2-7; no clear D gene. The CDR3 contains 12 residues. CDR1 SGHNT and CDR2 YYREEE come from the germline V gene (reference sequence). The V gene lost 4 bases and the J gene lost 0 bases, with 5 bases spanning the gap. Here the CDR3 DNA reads TGTGCCAGCAGCATTGACTCCTACGAGCAGTACTTC. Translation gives CASSIDSYEQYF. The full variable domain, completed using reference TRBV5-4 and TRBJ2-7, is ETGVTQSPTHLIKTRGQQVTLRCSSQSGHNTVSWYQQALGQGPQFIFQYYREEENGRGNFPPRFSGLQFPNYSSELNVNALELDDSALYLCASSIDSYEQYFGPGTRLTVT.

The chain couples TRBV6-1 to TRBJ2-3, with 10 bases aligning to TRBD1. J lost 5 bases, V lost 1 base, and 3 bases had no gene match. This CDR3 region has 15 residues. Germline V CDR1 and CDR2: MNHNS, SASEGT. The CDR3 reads CASSEGTGGGDTQYF. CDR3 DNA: TGTGCCAGCAGTGAAGGGACAGGGGGGGGAGATACGCAGTATTTT.

The CDR3 nucleotides read TGCGCCTTAGGGACAAGTGAAAAACTGTTTTTT. Translating it yields CALGTSEKLFF. The chain recombines TRBV23-1 with TRBJ1-4; D might be TRBD1 (6 bases). TRBV23-1 qualifies as an ORF whose function is uncertain. Between the trimmed V and J ends, which lost 11 bases and 7 bases, there was a span of 11 bases. This CDR3 is 11 amino acids long.

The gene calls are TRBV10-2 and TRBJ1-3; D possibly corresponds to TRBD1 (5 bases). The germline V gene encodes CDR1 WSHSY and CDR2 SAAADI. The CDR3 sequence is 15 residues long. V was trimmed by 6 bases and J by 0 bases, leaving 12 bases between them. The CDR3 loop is CASSSVGTSGNTIYF. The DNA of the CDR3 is TGCGCCAGCAGCTCAGTAGGGACCTCTGGAAACACCATATATTTT.

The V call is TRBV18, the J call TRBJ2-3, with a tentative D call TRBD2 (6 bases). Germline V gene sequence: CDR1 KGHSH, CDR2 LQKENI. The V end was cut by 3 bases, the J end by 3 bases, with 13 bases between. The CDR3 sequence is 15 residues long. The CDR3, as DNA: TGTGCCAGCTCACCCCCGGGGGACGGGACAGATACGCAGTATTTT. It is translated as CASSPPGDGTDTQYF.

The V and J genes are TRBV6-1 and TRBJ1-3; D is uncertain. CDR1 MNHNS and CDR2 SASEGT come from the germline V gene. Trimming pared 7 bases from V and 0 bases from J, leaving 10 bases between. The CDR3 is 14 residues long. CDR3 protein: CASTRTYSGNTIYF. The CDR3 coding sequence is TGTGCCAGCACGAGGACCTACTCTGGAAACACCATATATTTT.

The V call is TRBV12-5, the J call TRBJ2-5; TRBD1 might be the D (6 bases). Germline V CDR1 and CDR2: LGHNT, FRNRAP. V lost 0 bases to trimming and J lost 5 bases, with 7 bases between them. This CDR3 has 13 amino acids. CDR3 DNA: TGTGCTAGTGGTTTGGTTGGGGGCGAGACCCAGTACTTC. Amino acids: CASGLVGGETQYF. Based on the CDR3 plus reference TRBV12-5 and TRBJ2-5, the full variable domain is DARVTQTPRHKVTEMGQEVTMRCQPILGHNTVFWYRQTMMQGLELLAYFRNRAPLDDSGMPKDRFSAEMPDATLATLKIQPSEPRDSAVYFCASGLVGGETQYFGPGTRLLVL.